The TCR beta chain described here comes from a study of T cell changes during pregnancy in multiple sclerosis. Clones were sequenced by immunoSEQ multiplex PCR, and TCRdb holds only the in-frame ones, with some missing. The sample contains roughly 45,000 clones, about 88% of which appear only once. This CDR3 has 14 amino acids. Per the germline V gene, CDR1 is SGDLS and CDR2 is YYNGEE. Trimming left V 0 bases short and J 6 bases short, with 13 bases between. Sequenced here: CD4+ T cells from peripheral blood mononuclear cells, sampled in the second trimester of pregnancy. J is TRBJ2-7 and V is TRBV9, with a possible D match to TRBD2 (5 bases). The origin of this receptor is a female donor with multiple sclerosis, enrolled in a pregnancy study. In nucleotides, the CDR3 is TGTGCCAGCAGCGTAGAACAGACTACGGGCGAGCAGTACTTC. Amino acid sequence: CASSVEQTTGEQYF.